This T cell receptor (beta chain) comes out of a study of blood T cell repertoires in COVID-19. Background on the study: Spain, Italy and the United States supplied samples that represented acute and convalescent COVID-19. T cells, B-cell-depleted T cells, or PBMCs provided the cDNA or gDNA that served as material.

The authors' processing: Estimation of nucleated cell counts was performed using reference gene primer amplification. Sequencing used immunoSEQ multiplex PCR; TCRdb keeps in-frame clones, though not all of them. V, J and clone size are taken as reported in that table, and D and trimming were inferred from the DNA itself. The table includes some 22,000 clones, approximately 80% detected once. V was shortened by 7 bases and J by 6 bases, with 18 bases between the two germline ends. The V gene's germline CDR1 is SQVTM and CDR2 ANQGSEA. This CDR3 is built from 13 residues. Sequencing was done on a sample of peripheral blood. The chain is built from TRBV29-1 and TRBJ1-1; D not resolved. This TCR came from a man in his sixties or seventies with acute or convalescent COVID-19. The CDR3 region is CSESTPLTSEAFF. The CDR3 DNA sequence: TGCAGCGAATCCACACCGCTCACATCTGAAGCTTTCTTT.